The rows below give T cell receptor beta chains drawn from one sample of a study of tumor-infiltrating lymphocytes in primary liver carcinoma. TCRdb fed the multiplex PCR reads into MiXCR, producing one record per CDR3 protein. The sample holds 300,000 to 350,000 distinct CDR3 sequences, around three fifths seen once. The source material was peripheral blood. These receptors all come from a woman between 25 and 40 years old with primary liver carcinoma and hepatitis B virus infection. Both conserved end residues are part of each CDR3. A D gene is named only where the DNA matches it firmly. Size is omitted from some rows. Given values are once, few, many or a class for expanded clones.

>TRBV19|TRBJ2-5|NA|15|TRBD1
TGTGCCAGTAGTCTCCGGGACAGGGGGCTTGAGACCCAGTATTTC
CASSLRDRGLETQYF
>TRBV14|TRBJ1-1|NA|13|NA
TGTGCCGGCAGCCTATTACAGGTCACTGAAGCTTTCTTT
CAGSLLQVTEAFF
>TRBV6-5|TRBJ1-2|few|14|TRBD1
TGTGCCAGCAGTTCAGACAGGGCGGCGGGTGGCTACACCTTC
CASSSDRAAGGYTF
>TRBV11-2|TRBJ2-2|NA|15|NA
TGTGCCAGCAGCTCCCAGGGCGAGAAGACCGGGGAGCTGTTTTTT
CASSSQGEKTGELFF
>TRBV4-3|TRBJ2-4|many|15|TRBD2
TGCGCCAGCAGCCTCACTAGCGGGAGAGGGAGCATTCAGTACTTC
CASSLTSGRGSIQYF
>TRBV30|TRBJ2-2|NA|13|NA
TGTGTCTGGAGTTTATCGAGGACCGGGGAGCTGTTTTTT
CVWSLSRTGELFF
>TRBV6-5|TRBJ1-5|NA|15|TRBD1
TGTGCCAGCAGGAGGGGACAGTATAGCAATCAGCCCCATCATTTT
CASRRGQYSNQPHHF
>TRBV12-3/TRBV12-4|TRBJ2-3|NA|15|NA
TGTGCCAGCAGGCCCCAGGGTTACGGCACAGATACACAGTATTTT
CASRPQGYGTDTQYF
>TRBV4-2|TRBJ2-1|few|18|NA
TGTGCCAGCAGCCAAGATGGGGGGCTAGCGGCTACCTACAATGAGCAGTTCTTC
CASSQDGGLAATYNEQFF
>TRBV5-4|TRBJ1-3|NA|16|TRBD1
TGTGCCAGCAGCTACCTGGGGACAGGGTCTGGAAACACCATATATTTT
CASSYLGTGSGNTIYF
>TRBV7-9|TRBJ1-5|few|15|TRBD1
TGTGCCAGCAGCTTAACAGGGGGCTTAAATCAGCCCCAGCATTTT
CASSLTGGLNQPQHF
>TRBV7-8|TRBJ2-1|NA|16|TRBD2
TGTGCCAGCAGCTCCATACTAGCGGGAAACTACAATGAGCAGTTCTTC
CASSSILAGNYNEQFF
>TRBV4-2|TRBJ2-2|NA|17|TRBD2
TGTGCCAGCAGCCAAGACCCGCCTAGCGGGAGTACCGGGGAGCTGTTTTTT
CASSQDPPSGSTGELFF
>TRBV10-3|TRBJ2-7|many|14|TRBD2
TGTGCCATCAGTGGACTAGCGGGCTTCTACGAGCAGTACTTC
CAISGLAGFYEQYF
>TRBV6-2/TRBV6-3|TRBJ1-1|NA|14|TRBD1
TGTGCCAGCGGCCAGAGGGGGCACCTCAGCGAAGCTTTCTTT
CASGQRGHLSEAFF
>TRBV13|TRBJ2-7|few|11|NA
TGTGCCAGCGGGGGGGGCGACGAGCAGTACTTC
CASGGGDEQYF
>TRBV5-1|TRBJ2-3|NA|16|TRBD1
TGCGCCAGCAGCTTGGTCTACAGGGGGAACACAGATACGCAGTATTTT
CASSLVYRGNTDTQYF
>TRBV11-3|TRBJ2-7|NA|16|TRBD1
TGTGTCAGCAGCTGGGGGATAGGGACAGTCGTCTACGAGCAGTACTTC
CVSSWGIGTVVYEQYF
>TRBV10-3|TRBJ1-3|NA|14|NA
TGTGCCATCAGACCGGACAGCTCTGGAAACACCATATATTTT
CAIRPDSSGNTIYF
>TRBV11-2|TRBJ2-1|NA|13|NA
TGTGCCTGTTCTCACCGGGGCTACAATGAGGAGTTCTTC
CACSHRGYNEEFF
>TRBV6-6|TRBJ1-5|NA|13|NA
TGTGCAAGCATGGCGAGTGGAAACCAGCCCCAGCATTTT
CASMASGNQPQHF
>TRBV7-9|TRBJ1-1|NA|13|NA
TGTGCCAGCAGCTTAGGAGTGGGCACTGAAGCTTTCTTT
CASSLGVGTEAFF
>TRBV6-6|TRBJ1-5|NA|14|NA
TGTGCCAGCCAGGGAGGGTTTGGCTATCTGCCCCAGCATTTT
CASQGGFGYLPQHF
>TRBV7-8|TRBJ2-1|few|17|TRBD1
TGTGCCAGCAGCTTAGCGGGATCCGGGACAGGGAACAATGAGCAGTTCTTC
CASSLAGSGTGNNEQFF
>TRBV6-2/TRBV6-3|TRBJ2-7|NA|14|NA
TGTGCCAGCACCGGGAGAGGTTACTCCTACGAGCAGTACTTC
CASTGRGYSYEQYF
>TRBV7-8|TRBJ2-5|NA|11|NA
TGTGCCAGCATAGAACGAGAGACCCAGTACTTC
CASIERETQYF
>TRBV11-2|TRBJ2-1|NA|16|NA
TGTGCCAGCAGTCTCAGACCTCTCGGGATCTACAATAAGCGGTTCTTC
CASSLRPLGIYNKRFF
>TRBV28|TRBJ1-4|few|15|TRBD1
TGTGCCAGCAGTTTACCGGGACAGGGGTATGAAAAACTGTTTTTT
CASSLPGQGYEKLFF
>TRBV10-3|TRBJ2-5|many|13|NA
TGTGCCATCATGGGGGCAGGGGAAGAGACCCAGTACTTC
CAIMGAGEETQYF
>TRBV4-1|TRBJ2-5|NA|15|NA
TGCGCCAGCAGCCAAGGACCGGCGATGGGGGAGACCCAGTACTTC
CASSQGPAMGETQYF